This T cell receptor (beta chain) was obtained from a study of cytomegalovirus exposure and HLA in healthy donors. It was with 60 Vbeta and 13 Jbeta primers that the PCR ran. Using immunoSEQ multiplex PCR, the repertoire was profiled, and TCRdb retains in-frame clones only, with some absent. The sample carries under 170,000 clones, approximately 79% recorded once. V lost 0 bases and J lost 1, with 15 bases in between. This CDR3 is 18 amino acids long. The germline CDR1 and CDR2 sequences are SGHDN and FVKESK. The gene calls are TRBV14 and TRBJ1-4, with D perhaps matching TRBD1 (6 bases). This receptor was taken from a man aged 45 to 65 in good health and CMV-seropositive. The sequenced sample consisted of PBMCs. This chain's CDR3 is CASSQDSWEGGTNEKLFF. DNA of the CDR3: TGTGCCAGCAGCCAAGATTCGTGGGAGGGGGGAACTAATGAAAAACTGTTTTTT.